This T cell receptor (beta chain) was recorded in a study of response to subunit inactivated influenza vaccine. Study results and caveats: New T cells are recruited in small numbers by each seasonal influenza vaccination, according to the authors' suggestion.

Germline assignment: CDR1 SGHDT and CDR2 YYEEEE. The CDR3 covers 16 residues. V lost 5 bases, J lost 1 base, and 18 bases lay in between. TCRdb re-called the RT-PCR reads through MiXCR, storing one row per CDR3 protein. The sample includes 250,000 to 350,000 distinct CDR3 sequences, roughly 22% of them seen just once. A word on this clonotype: What it recognizes is unknown.

The sample was PBMCs from blood, taken around 22 months after vaccination. The clonotype originates from a man aged 50-75 years who received an inactivated influenza vaccine. The genes are TRBV5-6 and TRBJ1-1; the D gene is possibly TRBD1 (6 bases). CDR3 in amino acids: CASRQFLRDKNTEAFF. In DNA form, the CDR3 reads TGTGCCAGCAGACAATTTCTCCGGGACAAGAACACTGAAGCTTTCTTT.